The 5 T cell receptor beta chains below all came from one sample that was sequenced in a study of T cell responses to AZD1222 COVID-19 vaccine. TCRdb's copy holds only in-frame clones and misses some; the assay was immunoSEQ multiplex PCR. The sample yields more than 90,000 clones, approximately 90% seen once. The source material was peripheral blood, sampled 28 days after the second AZD1222 dose. The receptor set was obtained from an adult who received the AZD1222 COVID-19 vaccine.

The chain carries TRBV6-2 or TRBV6-3 and TRBJ1-1; weak D call: TRBD1 (5 bases). Germline CDR1 and CDR2: MNHEY and SVGEGT. CDR3 size: 14 residues. V was trimmed by 5 bases and J by 5 bases, leaving 15 bases between them. The CDR3 DNA reads TGTGCCAGCAGTCCCCCCGAGGGGTGGACTGAAGCTTTCTTT. This gives the protein CASSPPEGWTEAFF.

The chain links TRBV9 to TRBJ2-1; D call uncertain. The CDR3 extends over 14 amino acids. Germline V gene sequence: CDR1 SGDLS, CDR2 YYNGEE. V shed 1 base and J shed 2 bases, with 7 bases lying between them. CDR3 loop: CASSVYMAYNEQFF. CDR3 coding DNA: TGTGCCAGCAGCGTATATATGGCCTACAATGAGCAGTTCTTC.

The J gene is TRBJ2-3, the V gene TRBV5-4, with 14 bases matching TRBD2. Germline CDR1 and CDR2: SGHNT and YYREEE (reference sequence). With 5 bases clipped from V and 4 bases from J, the junction kept 6 bases outside the gene matches. There are 16 residues in the CDR3. The CDR3 is CASRLGTSGGPDTQYF. CDR3 DNA: TGTGCCAGCAGGCTAGGGACTAGCGGGGGTCCAGATACGCAGTATTTT.

The rearrangement links TRBV5-1 to TRBJ1-2, with 9 bases aligning to TRBD1. The CDR3 totals 15 residues. Germline V lookup: CDR1 SGHRS, CDR2 YFSETQ. With V trimmed by 4 bases and J by 4 bases, 8 bases remained unmatched. As DNA, the CDR3 is TGCGCCAGCAGCCTTACGGGACAGGGCGTCTATGGCTACACCTTC. This translates into CASSLTGQGVYGYTF.

The rearrangement uses TRBV6-6 and TRBJ2-1; TRBD1 agrees at 7 bases. This CDR3 contains 16 residues. J was trimmed by 8 bases and V by 6 bases; bases with no gene match: 16. Looked up from germline, CDR1 is MNHNY and CDR2 is SVGAGI (reference sequence). CDR3 DNA sequence: TGTGCCAGCAGGGCCGGACAGGCTTCACGCCGTCATGAGCAGTTCTTC. Translating it yields CASRAGQASRRHEQFF.